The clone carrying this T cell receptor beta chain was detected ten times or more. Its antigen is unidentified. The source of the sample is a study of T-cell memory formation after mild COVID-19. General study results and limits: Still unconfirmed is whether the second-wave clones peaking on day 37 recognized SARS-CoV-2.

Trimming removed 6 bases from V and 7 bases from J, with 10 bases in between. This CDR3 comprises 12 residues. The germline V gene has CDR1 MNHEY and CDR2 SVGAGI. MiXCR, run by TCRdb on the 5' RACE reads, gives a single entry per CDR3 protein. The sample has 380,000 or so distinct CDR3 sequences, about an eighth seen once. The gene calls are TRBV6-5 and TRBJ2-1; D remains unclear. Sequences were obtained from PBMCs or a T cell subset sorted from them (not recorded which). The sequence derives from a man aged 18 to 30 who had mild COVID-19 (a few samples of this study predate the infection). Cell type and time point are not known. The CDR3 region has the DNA TGTGCCAGCAGCCCCGGCAGAAATGAGCAGTTCTTC. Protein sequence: CASSPGRNEQFF.